The rows below give T cell receptor beta chains drawn from one sample of a study of patients and donors after allogeneic stem cell transplantation. TCRdb itself ran the RT-PCR reads through MiXCR, one entry per CDR3 protein. Here the sample spans some 960,000 distinct CDR3 sequences, roughly 17% being singletons. Source material: blood, either unsorted or a sorted T cell fraction (not recorded which). These receptors came from a human donor who was either an allogeneic HSCT recipient or a stem cell or donor lymphocyte infusion donor (not recorded which). It is not recorded whose cells these are; they may come from a transplant donor. CDR3s include the opening cysteine and the closing phenylalanine or tryptophan. The size field is filled for only some rows; it gives once, few, many or a size class.

V	J	size	CDR3
TRBV7-2	TRBJ2-7	few	CASSLGTAGRYYEQYF
TRBV20-1	TRBJ2-6	.	CSARKGSGGAGANVLTF
TRBV29-1	TRBJ2-2	few	CSVVAGSGELFF
TRBV20-1	TRBJ2-7	.	CSALAGLLSYEQYF
TRBV5-1	TRBJ2-2	.	CASSSTSGLGELFF
TRBV20-1	TRBJ1-1	.	CSATVFGGPTEAFF
TRBV27	TRBJ2-7	.	CASSFGPRDRSYEQYF
TRBV24-1	TRBJ2-1	few	CATSSSGQGPNNEQFF
TRBV10-3	TRBJ2-7	.	CAISATSYEQYF
TRBV2	TRBJ1-5	.	CASRSDRADQPQHF
TRBV5-1	TRBJ2-2	.	CASSLGGEGELFF
TRBV29-1	TRBJ2-5	few	CSVVLGPTQYF
TRBV5-6	TRBJ2-3	few	CASSLRALYTDTQYF
TRBV5-1	TRBJ2-3	few	CASSLGGTAGDTQYF
TRBV20-1	TRBJ2-7	.	CSASHGLAGGLYEQYF
TRBV20-1	TRBJ1-1	.	CSAILGQGDTEAFF
TRBV5-1	TRBJ1-1	.	CASSLMGQGEAFF
TRBV7-8	TRBJ2-2	few	CASSSYWGGGGTGELFF
TRBV12-3/TRBV12-4	TRBJ2-7	.	CATSVGQFYEQYF
TRBV29-1	TRBJ2-3	many	CSVVQGITDTQYF
TRBV18	TRBJ1-1	few	CASSPMSQGMNTEAFF
TRBV5-1	TRBJ1-1	few	CASSLGAALIMNTEAFF
TRBV7-8	TRBJ1-1	.	CASSLGGGAHTEAFF
TRBV11-2	TRBJ2-3	.	CASSPVGSGGRTDTQYF
TRBV4-3	TRBJ1-1	few	CASSQDIGPTEAFF
TRBV2	TRBJ1-1	.	CASSDHRGRTEAFF
TRBV24-1	TRBJ2-5	few	CATSDPGQPIQETQYF
TRBV4-2	TRBJ1-6	few	CASTNPPGALNSPLHF
TRBV18	TRBJ2-2	few	CASSPPLRAGNTGELFF
TRBV6-1	TRBJ1-3	few	CASSAFDSGNTIYF
TRBV6-2/TRBV6-3	TRBJ1-4	few	CASRGGTSGKLFF
TRBV20-1	TRBJ1-1	many	CSARPLRVNTEAFF
TRBV5-6	TRBJ2-1	.	CASSPGDSGRSLGQFF
TRBV7-8	TRBJ2-4	.	CASSLVWGAKNIQYF
TRBV7-2	TRBJ1-2	few	CASNTPIGWQSNYGYTF
TRBV30	TRBJ1-2	few	CAWSVGGGYTF
TRBV29-1	TRBJ1-5	.	CSVERTGGEWSNQPQHF
TRBV24-1	TRBJ2-1	.	CATSDSSGQSSYNEQFF
TRBV6-1	TRBJ2-4	few	CASSTGTPQNIQYF
TRBV7-3	TRBJ2-5	.	CASSPSESETQYF
TRBV27	TRBJ1-5	.	CASATHRGQEPQHF
TRBV24-1	TRBJ2-2	.	CATSDMDGQGQELFF
TRBV12-3/TRBV12-4	TRBJ1-1	few	CASRVQGTEAFF
TRBV6-1	TRBJ2-2	few	CASRRGGITGELFF
TRBV15	TRBJ2-2	.	CATSRDTHSGRSGELFF